This entry concerns a single TCR beta chain. This clonotype showed up many times. The specificity of this receptor is unknown. No base quality values were provided; no much bigger clone lies one nucleotide off. V lost 7 bases and J lost 2 bases; the stretch between them is 7 bases long. From a lookup of the germline V gene, CDR1 and CDR2 are SNHLY and FYNNEI. Its CDR3 holds 12 amino acids, cysteine through phenylalanine. The only DNA kept is the CDR3, 36 bases in frame from the first base. The sample comes from a study of early T cells in non-severe SARS-CoV-2 infection (dated by TCRdb to the early 2020s). Context from the whole study: TCR sequencing used bulk RNA from unsorted whole blood, so alpha and beta chains could not be paired. Broad study findings and their caveats: VDJdb matching was skewed toward anti-spike CD8 responses and likely underestimated virus-specific expansions by missing private and CD4 specificities.

Set within a cohort of healthcare workers in London, UK, this nested case-control study involved weekly PCR testing of nasopharyngeal swabs along with blood sampling. Healthcare workers were enrolled in the week of the UK lockdown, from 23 to 31 March 2020, and were followed every week for up to roughly 16 weeks. Library preparation employed 5' RACE. Sequencing instrument: NextSeq 500. Unique molecular identifiers were attached to individual cDNA molecules in the TCR library protocol so that sequencing error and PCR bias could be corrected. Both TCR alpha and beta chains were sequenced, and tight co-correlation was observed between alpha and beta sequence abundances in each sample. In the original analysis: Decombinator V4 was used to annotate the V gene, J gene and CDR3 of the TCR sequences. Expanded TCRs were defined as changing significantly between any two time points under a Poisson model with p below 0.0001. TCR abundances were normalised to the total number of TCRs sequenced per sample and were expressed as counts per million. TRAV1-2 paired with TRAJ12, TRAJ20 or TRAJ33 defined MAIT TCRs, while TRAV10 paired with TRAJ18 defined iNKT TCRs. VDJdb, accessed 1 November 2021, was searched for CMV, EBV and SARS-CoV-2 annotated TCRs, with TCRs annotated for multiple antigens excluded. TCRdb passed the public sequencing reads through fastp at Q25 and MiXCR, retaining productive beta sequences. Under each unique CDR3 protein, matching rows form one entry showing the most common genes and DNA. The V and J calls were determined by TCRdb, not by the authors. The sample contains roughly 41,000 distinct CDR3 sequences, around 4.5% of them found a single time. Of the sample, 4.8% is held by the ten largest clones.

Recombination joined TRBV2 with TRBJ2-3; D gene: possibly TRBD2, on 5 matching bases. Material for sequencing was whole blood. The clonotype originates from an adult who was a healthcare worker with PCR-confirmed SARS-CoV-2 infection or an uninfected control (not recorded which). The CDR3 reads as follows: CASKRDTDTQYF. The DNA sequence is as follows: TGTGCCAGCAAGAGGGACACAGATACGCAGTATTTT. The reference TRBV2 and TRBJ2-3 proteins fill in what lies around the CDR3, so the full variable domain reads EPEVTQTPSHQVTQMGQEVILRCVPISNHLYFYWYRQILGQKVEFLVSFYNNEISEKSEIFDDQFSVERPDGSNFTLKIRSTKLEDSAMYFCASKRDTDTQYFGPGTRLTVL.